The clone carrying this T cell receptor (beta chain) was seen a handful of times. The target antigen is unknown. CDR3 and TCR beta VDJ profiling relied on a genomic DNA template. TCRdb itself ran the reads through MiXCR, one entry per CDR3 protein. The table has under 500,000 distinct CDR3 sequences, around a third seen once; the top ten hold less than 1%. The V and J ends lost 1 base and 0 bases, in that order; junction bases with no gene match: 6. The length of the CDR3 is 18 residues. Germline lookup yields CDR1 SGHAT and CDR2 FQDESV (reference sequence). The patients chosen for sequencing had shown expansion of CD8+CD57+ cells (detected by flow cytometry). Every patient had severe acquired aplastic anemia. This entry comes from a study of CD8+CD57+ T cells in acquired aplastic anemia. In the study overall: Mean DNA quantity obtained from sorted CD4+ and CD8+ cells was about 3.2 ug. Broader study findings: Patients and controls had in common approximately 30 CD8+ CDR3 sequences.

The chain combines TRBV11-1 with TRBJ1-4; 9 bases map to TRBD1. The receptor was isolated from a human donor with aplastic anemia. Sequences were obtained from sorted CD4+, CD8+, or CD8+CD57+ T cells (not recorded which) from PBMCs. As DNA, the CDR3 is TGTGCCAGCAGCTTAGGGGGGACAGGGCGTACAACTAATGAAAAACTGTTTTTT. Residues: CASSLGGTGRTTNEKLFF.